Each of the 27 T cell receptor beta chains below was sequenced from the same sample in a study of T cell responses to AZD1222 COVID-19 vaccine. Only in-frame clones appear in the TCRdb table, and some are missing; sequencing was by immunoSEQ multiplex PCR. The sample yields around 78,000 clones, nearly 90% seen once. Sequencing used peripheral blood, obtained on day 0 of MenACWY control vaccination. Receptors were obtained from an adult in good health.

This clone occurred a few times. V and J are TRBV4-3 and TRBJ2-7; TRBD1 aligns across 10 bases. The germline gives CDR1 LGHNA, CDR2 YSLEER. The CDR3 has 15 residues. V dropped 4 bases and J dropped 3; count of bases not matched to a gene: 6. The CDR3 DNA sequence: TGCGCCAGCAGCCCTTCGACAGGGGGCTACTACGAGCAGTACTTC. It encodes CASSPSTGGYYEQYF.

This chain uses TRBV5-1 with TRBJ2-1; 11 bases align to TRBD2. The CDR3 sequence is 13 residues long. The V segment lost 6 bases and the J segment 7 bases; nucleotides outside the gene matches: 3. Germline CDR1 is SGHRS and CDR2 is YFSETQ. The CDR3 DNA is TGCGCCAGCAAGGCTAGCGGGGGGAATGAGCAGTTCTTC. This encodes CASKASGGNEQFF.

The table lists this clone with a count of one. The rearrangement uses TRBV7-9 and TRBJ1-1; D is perhaps TRBD1 (6 bases). The CDR3 spans 13 residues. V lost 5 bases and J lost 1, with 8 bases in between. The germline CDR1 and CDR2 sequences are SEHNR and FQNEAQ (reference sequence). The CDR3 nucleotides read TGTGCCAGCAGCCGGACAGCGAACACTGAAGCTTTCTTT. It specifies CASSRTANTEAFF.

The V and J genes are TRBV6-2 or TRBV6-3 and TRBJ1-2; no definite D call. The CDR3 runs 12 residues. The V gene's germline CDR1 is MNHEY and CDR2 SVGEGT. The V and J ends lost 3 bases and 2 bases respectively, with 4 bases between them. The CDR3 nucleotides are TGTGCCAGCAGTTATACCAACTATGGCTACACCTTC. Protein sequence: CASSYTNYGYTF.

The chain couples TRBV6-5 to TRBJ1-4, with D tentatively TRBD1 (5 bases). Germline V gives CDR1 MNHEY, CDR2 SVGAGI. Trimming cost V 5 bases and J 5 bases, with 15 bases left between them. The CDR3 totals 15 residues. The CDR3 loop reads CASSPPRGGNEKLFF. The CDR3, as DNA: TGTGCCAGCAGTCCCCCCCGGGGGGGGAATGAAAAACTGTTTTTT.

The chain recombines TRBV9 with TRBJ2-3; D is unresolved. V was trimmed by 2 bases and J by 2 bases, leaving 9 bases between them. The length of the CDR3 is 14 residues. Germline CDR1 SGDLS, CDR2 YYNGEE. CDR3 amino acids: CASSVRSATDTQYF. CDR3 sequence (DNA): TGTGCCAGCAGCGTCCGCTCAGCCACAGATACGCAGTATTTT.

The chain uses TRBV4-1 and TRBJ1-2; weak D call: TRBD1 (5 bases). The CDR3 runs to 16 residues. Trimming cost V 3 bases and J 4 bases, with 18 bases left between them. Germline CDR1 and CDR2: MGHRA and YSYEKL. The CDR3 DNA is TGCGCCAGCAGCCAGGCGAACGTCGGGGCAGGCTATGGCTACACCTTC. It codes for CASSQANVGAGYGYTF.

This clone was seen just once. At one end the junction does not follow the germline gene, possibly because of a read error. CDR3 amino acids: CASSLGGQNHANF. As DNA, the CDR3 is TGTGCCAGCAGTTTAGGGGGACAGAACCACGCGAACTTC. V usage is TRBV28 and J usage is TRBJ2-7; 7 bases map to TRBD1. CDR1 is MDHEN and CDR2 is SYDVKM in the germline V gene. The CDR3 totals 13 residues.

The chain recombines TRBV25-1 with TRBJ2-5; 10 positions agree with TRBD2. V was clipped by 4 bases and J by 4 bases; unmatched bases: 3. Germline loops: CDR1 MGHDK, CDR2 SYGVNS. The CDR3 sequence is 14 residues long. Here the CDR3 DNA reads TGTGCCAGCAGTGCAGCGGGGGGGCGAGAGACCCAGTACTTC. This encodes CASSAAGGRETQYF.

This chain uses TRBV4-3 with TRBJ1-5, with D unclear. The germline V gene encodes CDR1 LGHNA and CDR2 YSLEER. The V and J ends lost 0 bases and 6 bases respectively, with 6 bases between them. The CDR3 covers 13 residues. The CDR3 nucleotides read TGCGCCAGCAGCCAAGATACTAGTCAGCCCCAGCATTTT. Amino acid sequence: CASSQDTSQPQHF.

This chain uses TRBV5-5 with TRBJ2-7; D not certain. Germline V gives CDR1 SGHKS, CDR2 YYEKEE (reference sequence). The V gene lost 3 bases and the J gene lost 2 bases, with 15 bases spanning the gap. CDR3 length: 15 amino acids. CDR3 coding DNA: TGTGCCAGCAGCTACGCCGACGGCGGAGCCTACGAGCAGTACTTC. It specifies CASSYADGGAYEQYF.

The V and J genes are TRBV28 and TRBJ1-6; the D gene is possibly TRBD1 (6 bases). Per the germline V gene, CDR1 is MDHEN and CDR2 is SYDVKM. The CDR3 length is 15 residues. Trimming stripped 5 bases from V and 5 bases from J, with 13 bases between. DNA for the CDR3: TGTGCCAGCAGTCCTTCGGGGGCCGATAATTCACCCCTCCACTTT. Encoded protein: CASSPSGADNSPLHF.

The CDR3 here is CASSLAGAQGSPLHF. The CDR3 DNA follows: TGTGCCAGCAGCTTAGCAGGGGCGCAGGGTTCACCCCTCCACTTT. The rearrangement joins TRBV11-3 to TRBJ1-6; the D gene is possibly TRBD1 (6 bases). The V end was cut by 1 base, the J end by 9 bases, with 13 bases between. Looked up from germline, CDR1 is SGHNT and CDR2 is YENEEA. The CDR3 runs 15 residues.

This clone was counted once. V and J are TRBV3-1 (or the pseudogene TRBV3-2) and TRBJ1-2, with no clear D. Trimming removed 0 bases from V and 8 bases from J, with 13 bases in between. CDR3 length: 14 residues. The V gene's germline CDR1 is LGHDT and CDR2 YNNKEL (reference sequence). The CDR3 DNA reads as TGTGCCAGCAGCCAAGAGGGAGAATCAGGCGGCTACACCTTC. This encodes CASSQEGESGGYTF.

The chain combines TRBV18 with TRBJ1-5, with 7 bases identical to TRBD1. Germline V CDR1 and CDR2: KGHSH, LQKENI. This CDR3 has 17 residues. The V gene end was trimmed by 1 base and the J gene end by 0 bases; junction bases not matched to a gene: 6. DNA of the CDR3: TGTGCCAGCTCACCACAGGCAGGGGGTGATAGCAATCAGCCCCAGCATTTT. Encoded protein: CASSPQAGGDSNQPQHF.

V and J are TRBV2 and TRBJ1-1, with a weak D call TRBD1 (5 bases). V was clipped by 11 bases and J by 1 base, with 8 bases between them. The germline gives CDR1 SNHLY, CDR2 FYNNEI. The CDR3 consists of 11 residues. CDR3: CAGTENTEAFF. For the CDR3, the DNA is TGTGCCGGGACCGAGAACACTGAAGCTTTCTTT.

CDR3 DNA: TGTGCCAGCAGTTACGGTTACAATGAGCAGTTCTTC. The encoded protein is CASSYGYNEQFF. V and J are TRBV12-3 or TRBV12-4 and TRBJ2-1; no clear D. The CDR3 contains 12 residues. Trimming left V 4 bases short and J 4 bases short, with 5 bases between.

The table lists this clone with a few counts. The V gene is TRBV4-1, the J gene TRBJ1-2; D is unclear. Trimming pared 0 bases from V and 0 bases from J, leaving 5 bases between. The CDR3 is 14 amino acids. CDR1 and CDR2 (germline): MGHRA, YSYEKL. The CDR3 sequence: CASSQESANYGYTF. In DNA form, the CDR3 reads TGCGCCAGCAGCCAAGAAAGCGCTAACTATGGCTACACCTTC.

In this sample, this clone turned up once. The rearrangement uses TRBV16 and TRBJ2-7; the D is unclear. CDR3 length: 13 amino acids. Trimming cost V 0 bases and J 9 bases, with 12 bases left between them. Germline assignment: CDR1 KGHSY and CDR2 FQNENV. The CDR3 region has the DNA TGTGCCAGCAGCCAATCAGTCGGACGGCCGCAGTACTTC. It is translated as CASSQSVGRPQYF.

The chain joins TRBV6-1 to TRBJ1-3; 7 bases agree with TRBD1. Germline values: CDR1 MNHNS, CDR2 SASEGT. V was clipped by 4 bases and J by 0 bases; unmatched bases: 6. The CDR3 covers 16 residues. The CDR3 here is CASSVGQAHSGNTIYF. The CDR3 DNA sequence: TGTGCCAGCAGTGTAGGACAGGCACACTCTGGAAACACCATATATTTT.

The chain couples TRBV30 to TRBJ2-7, with 9 bases matching TRBD1. Germline CDR1 GTSNPN, CDR2 SVGIG (reference sequence). The J segment lost 6 bases and the V segment lost 5 bases, leaving 14 bases of the junction unmatched. This CDR3 is 15 amino acids long. The CDR3 coding sequence is TGTGCCTGGCGCCTCAGGGACAGGGCTTATGGCGAGCAGTACTTC. Translating gives CAWRLRDRAYGEQYF.

Comment on this clone: The junction differs from germline at one of its ends, possibly a read error. This chain joins TRBV6-2 or TRBV6-3 and TRBJ1-2; no firm D call. The CDR3 is 11 residues long. CDR1 is MNHEY, CDR2 SVGEGT, per germline. This CDR3 reads CASSYGPALGF. The CDR3 DNA sequence: TGTGCCAGCAGTTACGGGCCGGCTCTTGGCTTC.

This clone was seen only once. The chain has TRBV30 and TRBJ1-1; 8 bases align to TRBD1. The germline CDR1 and CDR2 sequences are GTSNPN and SVGIG (reference sequence). The CDR3 is 13 amino acids. CDR3 residues: CAVAGQGNTEAFF. In nucleotides, the CDR3 is TGTGCTGTGGCCGGACAGGGGAACACTGAAGCTTTCTTT.

This chain links TRBV7-8 with TRBJ1-2; D remains unclear. The germline V and J ends were trimmed by 2 bases and 5 bases, with 9 bases remaining between them. Germline loops: CDR1 SGHVS, CDR2 FQNEAQ. This CDR3 has 13 amino acids. The CDR3, as DNA: TGTGCCAGCAGCTTACGGTCCGAGTATGGCTACACCTTC. It specifies CASSLRSEYGYTF.

The chain employs TRBV19 and TRBJ2-1, with 8 bases fitting TRBD2. This CDR3 is 16 amino acids long. The germline V gene has CDR1 LNHDA and CDR2 SQIVND (reference sequence). J was trimmed by 2 bases and V by 5 bases; bases with no gene match: 8. As DNA, the CDR3 is TGTGCCAGTAGTCTGGGCGGGGGGCCTACCTACAATGAGCAGTTCTTC. It specifies CASSLGGGPTYNEQFF.

V is TRBV3-1 (or the pseudogene TRBV3-2) and J is TRBJ2-2; 9 nucleotides match TRBD2. Germline V gene lookup returns CDR1 LGHDT and CDR2 YNNKEL (reference sequence). V shed 0 bases, J shed 9 bases, and the junction held 8 bases outside the gene matches. The CDR3 loop spans 16 amino acids. CDR3 coding DNA: TGTGCCAGCAGCCAAGATTCGAGCGGGGGGAGTAGGGAGCTGTTTTTT. This sequence encodes CASSQDSSGGSRELFF.

This clone was detected once. The chain combines TRBV5-1 with TRBJ2-5; D assignment may be TRBD1 or TRBD2 (6 bases each). This CDR3 region has 14 residues. Germline V gene lookup returns CDR1 SGHRS and CDR2 YFSETQ. V shed 1 base and J shed 5 bases, with 12 bases lying between them. CDR3 coding DNA: TGCGCCAGCAGCTTGAAGGGGGGCCTGGAGACCCAGTACTTC. This encodes CASSLKGGLETQYF.